A selection of T cell receptor beta chains follows, all from one sample in a study of blood T cell repertoires in COVID-19. The protocol was immunoSEQ multiplex PCR, while the TCRdb copy is restricted to in-frame clones and leaves out a portion. The repertoire holds fewer than 70,000 clones, approximately 86% seen once, with almost 1.5% in the top ten. The sample was peripheral blood. These TCRs come from a woman aged 60 to 75 with acute or convalescent COVID-19. Both conserved end residues are part of each CDR3. A D gene is named only where the DNA matches it firmly.

V gene	J gene	D gene	CDR3 protein
TRBV5-6	TRBJ2-1	.	CASRPSGLRIRLDEQFF
TRBV18	TRBJ2-7	.	CASSETRGSYEQYF
TRBV5-8	TRBJ1-5	.	CASSLYLTRGVSNQPQHF
TRBV29-1	TRBJ2-3	TRBD1	CSGGQGTDTQYF
TRBV6-2/TRBV6-3	TRBJ1-1	.	CASSFASLANTEAFF
TRBV28	TRBJ1-1	.	CASSFRGPPVQGNTEAFF
TRBV5-1	TRBJ1-1	.	CASSLDTVEAFF
TRBV27	TRBJ2-3	.	CASSLRWEGTDTQYF
TRBV27	TRBJ1-2	TRBD1	CASRLSYGQGNGYTF
TRBV6-5	TRBJ1-4	TRBD1	CASSYFSGTGEKLFF
TRBV4-2	TRBJ2-2	TRBD2	CASSQEYQVVLARTGELFF
TRBV5-4	TRBJ1-4	TRBD1	CASSLAQGENEKLFF
TRBV7-3	TRBJ2-7	.	CASSLERGSSYEQYF
TRBV27	TRBJ1-6	.	CASSLKSSYNSPLHF
TRBV28	TRBJ1-1	TRBD1	CASSVQGRGDEAFF
TRBV5-1	TRBJ2-1	TRBD2	CASSLQPSGGNEQFF
TRBV7-6	TRBJ2-6	TRBD1	CASSPEDRSSSGANVLTF
TRBV6-6	TRBJ2-7	.	CASSPGLHSYEQYF
TRBV7-8	TRBJ1-2	.	CASSLGETPPYTF
TRBV10-3	TRBJ1-1	.	CAISRGNTEAFF
TRBV10-2	TRBJ2-1	TRBD2	CASSENLAGWEFF
TRBV28	TRBJ2-2	TRBD2	CASSSSRPGTSGAPRGGELFF
TRBV3-1/TRBV3-2	TRBJ1-1	.	CASRRGGTEAFF
TRBV18	TRBJ1-1	TRBD1	CASSPGQGVSTEAFF
TRBV11-2	TRBJ2-1	.	CASSLDGSGPYNEQFF
TRBV2	TRBJ2-2	.	CASIPGVGIGELFF
TRBV6-5	TRBJ1-2	.	CASRQNRMTVHGYTF
TRBV9	TRBJ1-1	.	CASSVGGEITEAFF
TRBV28	TRBJ1-2	.	CASNLAPSGYGYTF
TRBV5-4	TRBJ1-4	TRBD1	CASSPGQAEKLFF
TRBV19	TRBJ1-6	TRBD1	CASRDRYSSYNSPLHF
TRBV29-1	TRBJ1-4	TRBD1	CSVRTGINEKLFF
TRBV5-5	TRBJ2-1	TRBD2	CASSLGMASGRAYNEQFF
TRBV30	TRBJ2-5	.	CAWSVRVRETQYF
TRBV12-3/TRBV12-4	TRBJ1-5	.	CATQAGGNQPQHF
TRBV19	TRBJ2-1	TRBD2	CASSIVLAVYNEQFF
TRBV19	TRBJ2-4	.	CASSGEGKAAKNIQYF
TRBV4-2	TRBJ1-1	.	CASSQDPGIGTEAFF
TRBV6-5	TRBJ1-6	TRBD1	CASSLGNRGYNSPLHF